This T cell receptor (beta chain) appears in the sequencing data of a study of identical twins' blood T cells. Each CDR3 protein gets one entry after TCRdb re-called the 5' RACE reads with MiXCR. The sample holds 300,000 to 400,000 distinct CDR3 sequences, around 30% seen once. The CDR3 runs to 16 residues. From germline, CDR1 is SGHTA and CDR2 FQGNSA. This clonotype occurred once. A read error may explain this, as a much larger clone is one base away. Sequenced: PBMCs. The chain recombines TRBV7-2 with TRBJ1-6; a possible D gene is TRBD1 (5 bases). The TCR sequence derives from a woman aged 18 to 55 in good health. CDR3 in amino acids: CASSLVSGSSDSLLHF. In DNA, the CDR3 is TGTGCCAGCAGCTTAGTTTCAGGGTCCTCAGATTCACTCCTCCACTTT.